These 21 T cell receptor beta chains were all obtained from the same sample, sequenced in a study of cytomegalovirus exposure and HLA in healthy donors. Amplification used 60 Vbeta primers and 13 Jbeta primers. Measured with immunoSEQ multiplex PCR; TCRdb has only the in-frame clones, and not every one. This sample has under 150,000 clones; around 81% occur once, and the top ten carry 6.5% to 7%. Sequencing was performed on PBMCs. These receptor sequences come from a man in his forties in good health and CMV-seropositive.

The V gene is TRBV2, the J gene TRBJ2-4; D is perhaps TRBD2 (5 bases). The CDR3 consists of 13 residues. Trimming left V 6 bases short and J 6 bases short, with 12 bases between. Germline CDR1 SNHLY, CDR2 FYNNEI. In DNA, the CDR3 is TGTGCCAGCAGCGGAGGTTCAGGAAACATTCAGTACTTC. Residues: CASSGGSGNIQYF.

This clone was observed a few times. The CDR3 is CASSLDGVLRAGELFF. The DNA of the CDR3 is TGTGCCAGCAGCTTGGATGGCGTACTGAGGGCCGGGGAGCTGTTTTTT. The chain is built from TRBV5-6 and TRBJ2-2; TRBD2 is a possible D gene (5 bases). The CDR3 is 16 amino acids. CDR1 is SGHDT and CDR2 is YYEEEE in the germline V gene. Trimming took off 0 bases at V and 6 bases at J, with 15 bases between the two ends.

CDR3 residues: CASSYSLPGSEAFF. As DNA, the CDR3 is TGTGCCAGCAGTTACTCGTTGCCGGGGTCTGAAGCTTTCTTT. The V gene is TRBV6-5, the J gene TRBJ1-1; D remains unclear. CDR1 is MNHEY, CDR2 SVGAGI, per germline. The CDR3 is 14 residues long. The germline V and J ends were trimmed by 0 bases and 6 bases, with 11 bases remaining between them.

The chain links TRBV6-6 to TRBJ1-3, with D possibly TRBD1 on 5 matching bases. The CDR3 is made up of 14 amino acids. Trimming removed 0 bases from V and 8 bases from J, with 11 bases in between. Germline V gives CDR1 MNHNY, CDR2 SVGAGI (reference sequence). The DNA for the CDR3 is TGTGCCAGCAGTTACTCGGGCAGGGCGGACACCATATATTTT. Protein product: CASSYSGRADTIYF.

The gene calls are TRBV18 and TRBJ2-2; D is ambiguous. Trimming took 5 bases from V and 1 from J, leaving 5 bases between them. The CDR3 is made up of 13 amino acids. Germline CDR1 and CDR2: KGHSH and LQKENI. The CDR3 sequence is CASSGQNTGELFF. The CDR3 nucleotides read TGTGCCAGCTCAGGGCAGAACACCGGGGAGCTGTTTTTT.

The chain uses TRBV28 and TRBJ2-7; 7 bases are shared with TRBD1. The CDR3 runs to 13 residues. CDR1 is MDHEN, CDR2 SYDVKM, per germline. V was clipped by 7 bases and J by 5 bases; unmatched bases: 8. CDR3: CASTPGQVDEQYF. The CDR3, as DNA: TGTGCCAGCACCCCCGGACAGGTCGACGAGCAGTACTTC.

This chain connects TRBV30 to TRBJ2-3; 8 nucleotides line up with TRBD2. After removal of 5 bases from V and 6 bases from J, the junction contained 10 bases not matched to a gene. In germline, CDR1 is GTSNPN, CDR2 SVGIG (reference sequence). This CDR3 has 14 amino acids. CDR3 region: CAWVGAGVVDTQYF. CDR3 DNA sequence: TGTGCCTGGGTGGGAGCGGGAGTTGTGGATACGCAGTATTTT.

This chain uses TRBV29-1 with TRBJ1-2; possibly TRBD1 for D (6 bases). There are 13 residues in the CDR3. V lost 3 bases and J 4 bases, leaving 12 bases between the germline ends. Germline CDR1 reads SQVTM; CDR2 reads ANQGSEA. CDR3 coding DNA: TGCAGCGTTGATTGGGGGCAGGGCTATGGCTACACCTTC. It yields the protein CSVDWGQGYGYTF.

In this sample, this clone turned up a few times. This rearrangement joins TRBV10-3 to TRBJ2-3; 8 nucleotides agree with TRBD1. Unmatched junction bases numbered 5, after V lost 5 bases and J lost 4 bases. This CDR3 comprises 14 residues. Germline CDR1 and CDR2: ENHRY and SYGVKD. The CDR3 here is CAISQGAGADTQYF. CDR3 DNA: TGTGCCATCAGTCAGGGGGCTGGGGCAGATACGCAGTATTTT.

The V gene is TRBV5-8, the J gene TRBJ2-3; TRBD2 might be the D (6 bases). Germline CDR1 SGHTS, CDR2 YDEGEE. V was cut by 0 bases and J by 2 bases, with 19 bases left in between. The CDR3 is made up of 18 amino acids. The chain's CDR3 is CASSLAEGLSRITDTQYF. CDR3 in DNA: TGTGCCAGCAGCTTGGCGGAGGGACTCTCAAGGATCACAGATACGCAGTATTTT.

Note on this clone: Because the CDR3's place on the DNA is in doubt, the DNA is left out and the CDR3 is given as listed by TCRdb. The CDR3 reads CASSILAGGSGGRGYTF. The chain couples TRBV19 to TRBJ1-2. Germline CDR1 reads LNHDA; CDR2 reads SQIVND (reference sequence). The CDR3 length equals 17 residues, ends included.

The chain uses TRBV9 and TRBJ1-6; D gene ambiguous. Germline CDR1 reads SGDLS; CDR2 reads YYNGEE. Trimming shortened V by 0 bases and J by 7 bases, and 8 bases separated the two germline ends. The CDR3 has 14 amino acids. The DNA of the CDR3 is TGTGCCAGCAGCGTAGGGACTGCCAATTCACCCCTCCACTTT. It translates to CASSVGTANSPLHF.

The rearrangement links TRBV5-1 to TRBJ2-1, with TRBD2 as a possible D gene (7 bases). CDR3 length equals 16 residues. CDR1 is SGHRS and CDR2 is YFSETQ in the germline V gene. V shed 4 bases and J shed 2 bases, with 16 bases lying between them. The CDR3 loop reads CASSLLGGATYNEQFF. CDR3 in DNA: TGCGCCAGCAGCCTCTTGGGGGGGGCCACCTACAATGAGCAGTTCTTC.

CDR3 in amino acids: CASSLDTNSPLHF. The DNA for the CDR3 is TGCGCCAGCAGCTTGGACACAAATTCACCCCTCCACTTT. The chain is built from TRBV5-1 and TRBJ1-6; D remains ambiguous. The germline V gene encodes CDR1 SGHRS and CDR2 YFSETQ. Trimming shortened V by 0 bases and J by 7 bases, and 5 bases separated the two germline ends. CDR3 length equals 13 residues.

The rearrangement uses TRBV11-3 and TRBJ1-1; TRBD1 might be the D (6 bases). V was pared by 8 bases and J by 0 bases, with 10 bases between. The germline CDR1 and CDR2 sequences are SGHNT and YENEEA. This CDR3 has 13 residues. The CDR3 region is CASGEGVNTEAFF. The CDR3 nucleotides read TGTGCCAGCGGGGAGGGGGTGAACACTGAAGCTTTCTTT.

The chain is built from TRBV18 and TRBJ2-7, with a weak D call TRBD2 (6 bases). This CDR3 contains 15 residues. Germline-derived CDR1 and CDR2 are KGHSH and LQKENI. The V and J ends lost 1 base and 6 bases respectively, with 16 bases between them. Here the CDR3 DNA reads TGTGCCAGCTCACCACGCGGGGCCCTGAACGGCGAGCAGTACTTC. This gives the protein CASSPRGALNGEQYF.

This clone was seen only a few times. V and J are TRBV30 and TRBJ2-1; D ambiguous. Trimming removed 1 base from V and 7 bases from J, with 8 bases in between. The CDR3 has 12 residues. The germline gives CDR1 GTSNPN, CDR2 SVGIG (reference sequence). CDR3 in DNA: TGTGCCTGGAGTGCACTGGTAAATGAGCAGTTCTTC. This gives the protein CAWSALVNEQFF.

This clone was seen just once. J is TRBJ2-1 and V is TRBV5-1, with D perhaps matching TRBD1 (6 bases). The germline gives CDR1 SGHRS, CDR2 YFSETQ. The CDR3 contains 14 residues. Trimming left V 4 bases short and J 8 bases short, with 16 bases between. In DNA form, the CDR3 reads TGCGCCAGCAGCACAGGGAGCCTGGCGGATGAGCAGTTCTTC. This gives the protein CASSTGSLADEQFF. Supplemented by reference TRBV5-1 and TRBJ2-1, the full variable domain reads KAGVTQTPRYLIKTRGQQVTLSCSPISGHRSVSWYQQTPGQGLQFLFEYFSETQRNKGNFPGRFSGRQFSNSRSEMNVSTLELGDSALYLCASSTGSLADEQFFGPGTRLTVL.

The V gene is TRBV10-1, the J gene TRBJ2-3, with TRBD1 matching over 8 bases. Trimming at V came to 3 bases and at J to 6 bases, leaving 5 bases not matched to a gene. The CDR3 is made up of 14 amino acids. The germline CDR1 and CDR2 sequences are WNHNN and SYGVQD (reference sequence). The CDR3 DNA is TGCGCCAGCAGTGACGGGACAGGAGGGGATACGCAGTATTTT. Protein product: CASSDGTGGDTQYF.

The rearrangement uses TRBV19 and TRBJ2-7; 10 nucleotides line up with TRBD2. The V gene's germline CDR1 is LNHDA and CDR2 SQIVND (reference sequence). This CDR3 spans 15 amino acids. The trim removed 4 bases at V and 0 bases at J, leaving 3 bases unmatched. The CDR3, as DNA: TGTGCCAGTAGTACCTCTAGCGGGAGCTCCTACGAGCAGTACTTC. Translated, it gives CASSTSSGSSYEQYF.

The V call is TRBV2, the J call TRBJ2-1; TRBD2 agrees at 7 bases. CDR1 is SNHLY, CDR2 FYNNEI, per germline. V was pared by 3 bases and J by 0 bases, with 8 bases of the junction left unmatched. This CDR3 is 17 amino acids long. CDR3 loop: CASSDNYGGSSYNEQFF. The CDR3 coding sequence is TGTGCCAGCAGTGATAACTACGGCGGGAGCTCCTACAATGAGCAGTTCTTC.